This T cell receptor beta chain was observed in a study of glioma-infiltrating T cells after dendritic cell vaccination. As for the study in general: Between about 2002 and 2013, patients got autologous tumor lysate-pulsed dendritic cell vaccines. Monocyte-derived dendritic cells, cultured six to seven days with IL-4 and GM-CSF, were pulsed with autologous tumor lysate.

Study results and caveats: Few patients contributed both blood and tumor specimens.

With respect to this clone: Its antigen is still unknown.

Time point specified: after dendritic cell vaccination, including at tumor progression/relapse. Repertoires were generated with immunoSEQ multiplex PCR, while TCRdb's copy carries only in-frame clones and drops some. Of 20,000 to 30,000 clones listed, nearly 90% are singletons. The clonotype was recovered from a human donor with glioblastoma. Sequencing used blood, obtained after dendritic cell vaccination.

The CDR3: CASSDSGYGLNTEAFF. CDR3 coding DNA: TGTGCCAGCAGTGATTCGGGGTATGGGCTGAACACTGAAGCTTTCTTT. The rearrangement links TRBV25-1 to TRBJ1-1, with no clear D. The CDR3 runs 16 residues. V gave up 3 bases and J gave up 0 bases, with 14 bases separating them. From germline, CDR1 is MGHDK and CDR2 SYGVNS.